This is a list of T cell receptor beta chains from one sample in a study of blood T cell repertoires in COVID-19. The protocol was immunoSEQ multiplex PCR, while the TCRdb copy is restricted to in-frame clones and leaves out a portion. Of about 470,000 clones in the sample, approximately 86% were seen once. The source material was PBMCs or T cells enriched from blood (not recorded which). All receptors derive from a woman in her late teens or twenties who had recovered from COVID-19. Each CDR3 is given with its conserved first and last residue. A D gene is named only where the DNA matches it firmly. Some rows have no size entry. The others give once, few or many, or a class for an expanded clone.

abundance	v_gene	j_gene	d_gene	CDR3nt	CDR3aa
NA	TRBV12-5	TRBJ1-3	TRBD1	TGTGCTAGTGGTTTGGAAACAGGGGGCTTTAACTCTGGAAACACCATATATTTT	CASGLETGGFNSGNTIYF
NA	TRBV4-1	TRBJ1-2	NA	TGCGCCAGCAGCCAAGGTCCGACGGAGCTCTATGGCTACACCTTC	CASSQGPTELYGYTF
NA	TRBV5-1	TRBJ2-5	NA	TGCGCCAGCAGCTTGCCGGGCCAAGAGACCCAGTACTTC	CASSLPGQETQYF
NA	TRBV30	TRBJ1-2	NA	TGTGCCTGGAGCAACGGCGGGGCTGGCTACACCTTC	CAWSNGGAGYTF
once	TRBV5-4	TRBJ1-1	NA	TGTGCCAGCAGCTTGCCGGGGGGATGGGGTGCTTTCTTT	CASSLPGGWGAFF
NA	TRBV2	TRBJ1-6	TRBD1	TGTGCCAGCAGAGCCCTCTTCCTGGACAGGGAACATAATTCACCCCTCCACTTT	CASRALFLDREHNSPLHF
NA	TRBV6-6	TRBJ1-1	NA	TGTGCCAGCAGTTACACGCAGGGTGAAGCTTTCTTT	CASSYTQGEAFF
NA	TRBV2	TRBJ2-7	NA	TGTGCCAGCAGTCCACAGTCGTACGAGCAGTACTTC	CASSPQSYEQYF
NA	TRBV12-5	TRBJ2-7	NA	TGTGCTAGTGGGCCCGTCCCTCCCGGGGACTTCTACGAGCAGTACTTC	CASGPVPPGDFYEQYF
NA	TRBV10-1	TRBJ2-3	NA	TGCGCCAGCAGTGAGCTAAGAGCTAGCACAGATACGCAGTATTTT	CASSELRASTDTQYF
NA	TRBV2	TRBJ1-4	TRBD1	TGTGCCAGCAGCGACCAGGGGGCGTCTGAAAAACTGTTTTTT	CASSDQGASEKLFF
NA	TRBV10-3	TRBJ1-5	TRBD1	TGTGCCACATTACCGGGACAGGGGATGGGACAGCCCCAGCATTTT	CATLPGQGMGQPQHF
NA	TRBV6-5	TRBJ2-1	TRBD2	TGTGCCAGCAGCCCCAGGACTAGCGGGCCCGAGCAGTTCTTC	CASSPRTSGPEQFF
NA	TRBV5-5	TRBJ2-1	TRBD2	TGTGCCAGCAGCTGGCTTACCGGGACTAGACTCGGGGACAATGAGCAGTTCTTC	CASSWLTGTRLGDNEQFF
NA	TRBV5-4	TRBJ2-3	TRBD2	TGTGCCAGCTTTCAACGGGTAGCGGGGCTTCCGAGCACAGATACGCAGTATTTT	CASFQRVAGLPSTDTQYF
NA	TRBV5-1	TRBJ1-1	NA	TGCGCCAGCAGCTCTCCCGAGCAGGGAAGCACTGAAGCTTTCTTT	CASSSPEQGSTEAFF
NA	TRBV2	TRBJ2-6	TRBD2	TGTGCCAGCAGTGAACAGGGACTAGCTGGGGCCAACGTCCTGACTTTC	CASSEQGLAGANVLTF
NA	TRBV27	TRBJ1-6	NA	TGTGCCAGCAGTTTGACGGGGGGCGGCTCACCCCTCCACTTT	CASSLTGGGSPLHF
NA	TRBV6-5	TRBJ2-1	NA	TGTGCCAGCCTAGGGGTAGTGGGGGGAAGGGATGAGCAGTTCTTC	CASLGVVGGRDEQFF
once	TRBV2	TRBJ1-5	TRBD1	TGTGCCAGCAGTGAATGGGTCGAGCAGGGGGGAGATGGTCAGCCCCAGCATTTT	CASSEWVEQGGDGQPQHF
few	TRBV9	TRBJ2-5	NA	TGTGCCAGCAGCGTAGCCCCCCTAGAGACCCAGTACTTC	CASSVAPLETQYF
NA	TRBV7-6	TRBJ1-4	TRBD1	TGTGCCAGCAGCCAGGGGGATCGGTCTAATGAAAAACTGTTTTTT	CASSQGDRSNEKLFF
NA	TRBV29-1	TRBJ1-2	NA	TGCAGCGTAAGACCGGGGGTGGAGTATGGCTACACCTTC	CSVRPGVEYGYTF
NA	TRBV30	TRBJ1-6	NA	TGTGCCTGGAGTGTCAACAGGGCCCTGCCCCTCCACTTT	CAWSVNRALPLHF
NA	TRBV12-3/TRBV12-4	TRBJ1-2	NA	TGTGCCAGCAGTTTAGCCCTTTACAGCTACACCTTC	CASSLALYSYTF
NA	TRBV7-2	TRBJ1-1	TRBD1	TGTGCCAGCAGCTTAAGGGGGCCCCAAAAGACTGAAGCTTTCTTT	CASSLRGPQKTEAFF
NA	TRBV7-2	TRBJ1-4	NA	TGTGCCAGCAGCTTAGGGGGGGAGGCTAATGAAAAACTGTTTTTT	CASSLGGEANEKLFF
NA	TRBV15	TRBJ1-2	NA	TGTGCCACCAGCCTTGACAGGAACTATGGCTACACCTTC	CATSLDRNYGYTF
few	TRBV25-1	TRBJ1-2	NA	TGTGCCAGCAGTGAATTGACGGGAAGCTACACCTTC	CASSELTGSYTF
NA	TRBV5-4	TRBJ1-4	TRBD1	TGTGCCAGCAGCTTGGACGGGACAGGGGGCCCTAATGAAAAACTGTTTTTT	CASSLDGTGGPNEKLFF
few	TRBV6-1	TRBJ1-2	TRBD1	TGTGCCAGCAGTGAAGCGTGGAAGGACAGGGGTAAAGGAAACTATGGCTACACCTTC	CASSEAWKDRGKGNYGYTF
NA	TRBV19	TRBJ1-3	NA	TGTGCCAGTAGCCTGGGGAGCTCTGGAAACACCATATATTTT	CASSLGSSGNTIYF
NA	TRBV14	TRBJ1-6	NA	TGTGCCAGCAGCCAATTAGGGGCCATTTCACCCCTCCACTTT	CASSQLGAISPLHF
NA	TRBV5-1	TRBJ2-2	NA	TGCGCCAGCAGCTTGGCCCCCGGGGGAGATGAGACCGGGGAGCTGTTTTTT	CASSLAPGGDETGELFF
NA	TRBV6-5	TRBJ1-2	NA	TGTGCCAGCAGTTACTCGAGTCGAGCTCCTAACTATGGCTACACCTTC	CASSYSSRAPNYGYTF
NA	TRBV6-5	TRBJ2-7	TRBD2	TGTGCCAGCGTGAGAGCGGGGGCCTTCTACGAGCAGTACTTC	CASVRAGAFYEQYF
NA	TRBV2	TRBJ2-3	TRBD2	TGTGCCAGCAGGCTAATAGCGGGGGGTTCAACAGATACGCAGTATTTT	CASRLIAGGSTDTQYF
few	TRBV5-4	TRBJ1-6	NA	TGTGCCAGCAGCATGAACCTTGGGAGCGGACCCCTCCACTTT	CASSMNLGSGPLHF
NA	TRBV3-1/TRBV3-2	TRBJ2-3	TRBD2	TGTGCCAGCAGCTTTAGCGGGGGGGCCAATACGCAGTATTTT	CASSFSGGANTQYF
NA	TRBV30	TRBJ1-1	NA	TGTGCCTGGAGTGTACATGGGAACACTGAAGCTTTCTTT	CAWSVHGNTEAFF
once	TRBV10-2	TRBJ2-2	TRBD2	TGCGCCATTTTAGCGGGGGAGAACACCGGGGAGCTGTTTTTT	CAILAGENTGELFF
NA	TRBV2	TRBJ2-5	NA	TGTGCCAGCAGTCTAGCCCCGGAAGCAGAGACCCAGTACTTC	CASSLAPEAETQYF
NA	TRBV6-6	TRBJ2-5	TRBD1	TGTGCCAGCATTATTGACAGGGGGGAGACCCAGTACTTC	CASIIDRGETQYF
NA	TRBV3-1/TRBV3-2	TRBJ1-3	NA	TGTGCCAGTTTATCGGGGGGGAACACCATATATTTT	CASLSGGNTIYF
NA	TRBV3-1/TRBV3-2	TRBJ1-2	NA	TGTGCCAGCAGCCAAGCCCCAGGGAACTATGGCTACACCTTC	CASSQAPGNYGYTF
few	TRBV1	TRBJ1-5	NA	TGCACCAGCAGCCTGGACAGGGTAATCATAGTATGCGATCAGCCCCAGCATTTT	CTSSLDRVIIVCDQPQHF
once	TRBV6-5	TRBJ2-7	NA	TGTGCCAGCACCCTAGGGGGGGCAAGGTACGAGCAGTACTTC	CASTLGGARYEQYF
NA	TRBV7-2	TRBJ1-2	NA	TGTGCCAGCAGCTCCGGGGCGGGAGGCTACACCTTC	CASSSGAGGYTF
NA	TRBV5-1	TRBJ2-5	TRBD2	TGCGCCAGCAGCGCGGGACTAGCGGGGACGGAGGAAGAGACCCAGTACTTC	CASSAGLAGTEEETQYF
NA	TRBV29-1	TRBJ1-2	NA	TGCAGCGTTAGAACAGGGAACTATGGCTACACCTTC	CSVRTGNYGYTF
NA	TRBV4-2	TRBJ2-4	TRBD2	TGTGCCAGCAGCCAAGGAATGGCTAGCGGGGAGGCCAAAAACATTCAGTACTTC	CASSQGMASGEAKNIQYF
NA	TRBV7-2	TRBJ2-3	NA	TGTGCCAGCAGCTTACCCGCCAGTGATACGCAGTATTTT	CASSLPASDTQYF
NA	TRBV28	TRBJ2-2	NA	TGTGCCAGCAGCCGACTCGCGGAGGGGACCGGGGAGCTGTTTTTT	CASSRLAEGTGELFF
NA	TRBV7-8	TRBJ2-7	NA	TGTGCCAGCAGCTTAGAGTCGGAGAGCTCCTACGAGCAGTACTTC	CASSLESESSYEQYF